The rows below give T cell receptor beta chains drawn from one sample of a study of cytomegalovirus exposure and HLA in healthy donors. The method was immunoSEQ multiplex PCR; TCRdb's version includes in-frame clones alone and lacks a portion of them. The sample has more than 150,000 clones; 82% are singletons. The sample taken for sequencing was PBMCs. Receptors originate from a man in his forties in good health and CMV-seronegative. Each CDR3 is given with its conserved first and last residue. The order of the fields is V gene, J gene, CDR3 protein.

V: TRBV6-1
J: TRBJ2-3
CDR3: CASSADRVDTQYF

V: TRBV2
J: TRBJ1-3
CDR3: CASRGTGGLLAIYF

V: TRBV28
J: TRBJ2-1
CDR3: CASSPPTGYNEQFF

V: TRBV7-2
J: TRBJ2-1
CDR3: CASSLGSREQFF

V: TRBV4-3
J: TRBJ2-1
CDR3: CASSPASGRIQWQFF

V: TRBV6-5
J: TRBJ1-2
CDR3: CASYEGENGYTF

V: TRBV25-1
J: TRBJ2-7
CDR3: CASSVSSVYEQYF

V: TRBV19
J: TRBJ1-2
CDR3: CATEGVYGYTF

V: TRBV30
J: TRBJ1-2
CDR3: CAWISGGWDYGYTF

V: TRBV18
J: TRBJ1-1
CDR3: CASSPPGDRDGEAFF

V: TRBV2
J: TRBJ2-1
CDR3: CASRRESYNEQFF

V: TRBV28
J: TRBJ1-4
CDR3: CASSLPGREKLFF

V: TRBV7-3
J: TRBJ2-3
CDR3: CASSSTGDTDTQYF

V: TRBV6-6
J: TRBJ1-1
CDR3: CASNRGFYTEAFF

V: TRBV2
J: TRBJ2-1
CDR3: CASRGSGTYNEQFF

V: TRBV7-7
J: TRBJ2-1
CDR3: CASSRDRGGNEQFF

V: TRBV7-9
J: TRBJ2-3
CDR3: CASSLFAVASGTDTQYF

V: TRBV7-2
J: TRBJ2-2
CDR3: CASSFSGRATGELFF

V: TRBV20-1
J: TRBJ2-7
CDR3: CSARDLDEQYF

V: TRBV7-2
J: TRBJ2-7
CDR3: CASQSQRTDSYEQYF

V: TRBV5-1
J: TRBJ2-5
CDR3: CASSLWAGGLLQETQYF

V: TRBV5-1
J: TRBJ2-1
CDR3: CASSLVLAGNEQFF

V: TRBV6-4
J: TRBJ2-3
CDR3: CASSDGSGGTDTQYF

V: TRBV19
J: TRBJ2-3
CDR3: CASTRWGQGNTDTQYF

V: TRBV5-1
J: TRBJ2-7
CDR3: CASTVTSGTAREQYF

V: TRBV5-1
J: TRBJ2-5
CDR3: CASSSGGGGQETQYF

V: TRBV2
J: TRBJ2-2
CDR3: CASSEGGANTGELFF

V: TRBV5-1
J: TRBJ2-2
CDR3: CASSPRVDRLVGELFF

V: TRBV7-2
J: TRBJ2-2
CDR3: CASSFRGALTGELFF

V: TRBV5-1
J: TRBJ2-2
CDR3: CASQPAVGGELFF

V: TRBV11-2
J: TRBJ2-7
CDR3: CASSLASGSSYEQYF

V: TRBV7-2
J: TRBJ2-3
CDR3: CASSPGGGTGTQYF

V: TRBV28
J: TRBJ2-6
CDR3: CASSLWTGGGANVLTF

V: TRBV9
J: TRBJ2-1
CDR3: CASSVDGVLAGFENEQFF

V: TRBV5-6
J: TRBJ1-2
CDR3: CASSLKVRQAYGYTF

V: TRBV30
J: TRBJ2-2
CDR3: CACAGLVDTGELFF

V: TRBV28
J: TRBJ1-1
CDR3: CASSRGTGNRNTEAFF

V: TRBV30
J: TRBJ2-5
CDR3: CAWSVRRGRETQYF

V: TRBV11-2
J: TRBJ2-5
CDR3: CASSFSGRGETQYF

V: TRBV4-1
J: TRBJ2-2
CDR3: CASSLLAGGDTGELFF

V: TRBV11-3
J: TRBJ2-1
CDR3: CASSLARYRNRGNEQFF

V: TRBV28
J: TRBJ1-5
CDR3: CASRRTVAQPQHF

V: TRBV28
J: TRBJ2-4
CDR3: CASSFRGVGGKNIQYF

V: TRBV28
J: -
CDR3: CASNQLWVASNSYEQYF

V: TRBV20-1
J: TRBJ1-1
CDR3: CSARFVPGAFF

V: TRBV29-1
J: TRBJ1-5
CDR3: CSATGDSNQPQHF

V: TRBV29-1
J: TRBJ2-1
CDR3: CSVATFPSYNEQFF

V: TRBV6-1
J: TRBJ2-1
CDR3: CASRTGLFEQFF

V: TRBV6-6
J: TRBJ2-3
CDR3: CASRYQGAADTQYF